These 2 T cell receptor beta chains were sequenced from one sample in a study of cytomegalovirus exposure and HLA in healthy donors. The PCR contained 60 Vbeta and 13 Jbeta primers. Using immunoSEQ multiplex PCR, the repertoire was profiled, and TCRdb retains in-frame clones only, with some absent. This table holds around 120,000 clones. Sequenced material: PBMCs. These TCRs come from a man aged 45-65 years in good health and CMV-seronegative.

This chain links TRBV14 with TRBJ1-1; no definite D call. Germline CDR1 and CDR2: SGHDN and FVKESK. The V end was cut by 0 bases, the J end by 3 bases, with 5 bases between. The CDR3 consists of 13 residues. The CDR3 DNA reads TGTGCCAGCAGCCAAGACGCGGACACTGAAGCTTTCTTT. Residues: CASSQDADTEAFF.

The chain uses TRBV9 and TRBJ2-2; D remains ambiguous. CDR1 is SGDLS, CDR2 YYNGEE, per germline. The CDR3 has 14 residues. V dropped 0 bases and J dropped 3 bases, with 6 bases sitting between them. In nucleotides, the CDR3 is TGTGCCAGCAGCGTAGGACAAGACACCGGGGAGCTGTTTTTT. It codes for CASSVGQDTGELFF.